This T cell receptor (beta chain) stems from a study of vaccination effects on CD4 cells after COVID-19. For the study at large: Two recovered convalescent patients were sampled 16 days and one week pre-vaccination. Study results and caveats: Infection- and vaccine-induced clones contracted markedly late after vaccination.

To note about this clone: Its antigen is unidentified.

Produced via immunoSEQ multiplex PCR; TCRdb's table is partial and in-frame only. The table includes around 40,000 clones, over 60% detected once. The ends were cut back, 4 bases at V and 2 bases at J, with 8 bases in the middle. Germline V gene data show CDR1 as ENHRY and CDR2 as SYGVKD. The CDR3 runs 13 residues. Antigen-specific CD4+ T cells were expanded (with viral peptide pools) by the ViraFEST assay ahead of sequencing. CD4+ T cells were isolated after roughly nine days of culture. PCR confirmed that the person was infected with SARS-CoV-2 between March and December 2020. The genes are TRBV10-3 and TRBJ1-2; D not certain. This clonotype was obtained from a human donor who had a prior SARS-CoV-2 infection. This sample comprised CD4+ T cells from PBMCs cultured with a peptide pool, obtained before COVID-19 vaccination. CDR3 in amino acids: CAISGAENYGYTF. CDR3 coding DNA: TGTGCCATCAGTGGGGCAGAAAACTATGGCTACACCTTC.